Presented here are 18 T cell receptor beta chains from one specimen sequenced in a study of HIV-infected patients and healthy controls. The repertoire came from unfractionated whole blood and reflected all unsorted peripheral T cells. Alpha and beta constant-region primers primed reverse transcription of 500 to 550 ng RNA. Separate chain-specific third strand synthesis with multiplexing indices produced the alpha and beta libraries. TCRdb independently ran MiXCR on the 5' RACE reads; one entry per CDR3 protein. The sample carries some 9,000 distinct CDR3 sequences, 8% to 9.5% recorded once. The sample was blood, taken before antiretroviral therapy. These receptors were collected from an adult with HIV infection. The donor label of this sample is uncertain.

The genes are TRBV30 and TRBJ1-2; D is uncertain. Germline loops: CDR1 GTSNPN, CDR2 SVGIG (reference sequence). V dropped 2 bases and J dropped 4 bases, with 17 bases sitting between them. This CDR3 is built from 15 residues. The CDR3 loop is CAWSSPVPGSYGYTF. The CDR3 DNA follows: TGTGCCTGGAGTTCCCCGGTACCGGGCTCCTATGGCTACACCTTC.

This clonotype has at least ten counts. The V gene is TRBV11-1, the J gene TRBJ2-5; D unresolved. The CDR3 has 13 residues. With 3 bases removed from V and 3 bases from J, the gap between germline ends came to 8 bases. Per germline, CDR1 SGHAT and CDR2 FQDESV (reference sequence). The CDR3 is CASSFSGKETQYF. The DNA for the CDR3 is TGTGCCAGCAGCTTTTCTGGAAAAGAGACCCAGTACTTC.

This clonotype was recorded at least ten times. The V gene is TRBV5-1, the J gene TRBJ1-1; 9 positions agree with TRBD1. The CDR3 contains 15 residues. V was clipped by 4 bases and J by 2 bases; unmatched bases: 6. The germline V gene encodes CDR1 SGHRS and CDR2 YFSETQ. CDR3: CASSPMGQGNTEAFF. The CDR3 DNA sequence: TGCGCCAGCAGCCCGATGGGACAGGGTAACACTGAAGCTTTCTTT. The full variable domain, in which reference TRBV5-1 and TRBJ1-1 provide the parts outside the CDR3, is KAGVTQTPRYLIKTRGQQVTLSCSPISGHRSVSWYQQTPGQGLQFLFEYFSETQRNKGNFPGRFSGRQFSNSRSEMNVSTLELGDSALYLCASSPMGQGNTEAFFGQGTRLTVV.

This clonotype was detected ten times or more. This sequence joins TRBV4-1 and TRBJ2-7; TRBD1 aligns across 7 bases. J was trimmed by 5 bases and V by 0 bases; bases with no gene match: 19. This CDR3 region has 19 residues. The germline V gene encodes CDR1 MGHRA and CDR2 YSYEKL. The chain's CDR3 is CASSQDPPIGMTGLDEQYF. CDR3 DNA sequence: TGCGCCAGCAGCCAAGATCCGCCAATAGGGATGACAGGGTTAGACGAGCAGTACTTC.

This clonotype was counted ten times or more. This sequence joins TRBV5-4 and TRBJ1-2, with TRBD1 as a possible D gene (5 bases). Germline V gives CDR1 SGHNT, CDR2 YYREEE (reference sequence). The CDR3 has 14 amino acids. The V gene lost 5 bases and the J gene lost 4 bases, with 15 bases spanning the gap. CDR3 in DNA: TGTGCCAGCAGGGGACCTGGGGATACCTATGGCTACACCTTC. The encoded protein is CASRGPGDTYGYTF.

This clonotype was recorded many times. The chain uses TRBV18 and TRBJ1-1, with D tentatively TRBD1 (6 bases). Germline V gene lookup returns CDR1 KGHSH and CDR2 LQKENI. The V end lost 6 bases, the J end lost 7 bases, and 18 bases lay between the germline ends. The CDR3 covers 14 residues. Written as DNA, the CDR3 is TGTGCCAGCTCGCCCATGGACAGCGACTATGAAGCTTTCTTT. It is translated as CASSPMDSDYEAFF. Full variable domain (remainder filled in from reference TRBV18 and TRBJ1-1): NAGVMQNPRHLVRRRGQEARLRCSPMKGHSHVYWYRQLPEEGLKFMVYLQKENIIDESGMPKERFSAEFPKEGPSILRIQQVVRGDSAAYFCASSPMDSDYEAFFGQGTRLTVV.

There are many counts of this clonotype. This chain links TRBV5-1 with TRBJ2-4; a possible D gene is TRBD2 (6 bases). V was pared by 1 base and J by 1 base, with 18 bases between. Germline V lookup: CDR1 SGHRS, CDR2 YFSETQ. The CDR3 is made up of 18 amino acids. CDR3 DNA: TGCGCCAGCAGCTTGTTCCTGGGGGGACGTGTGGCCAAAAACATTCAGTACTTC. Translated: CASSLFLGGRVAKNIQYF.

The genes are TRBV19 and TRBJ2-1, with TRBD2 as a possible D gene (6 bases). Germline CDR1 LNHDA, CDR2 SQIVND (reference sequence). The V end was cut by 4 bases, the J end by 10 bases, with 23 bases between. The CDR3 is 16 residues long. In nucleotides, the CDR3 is TGTGCCAGTAGTAGAGACAGAGGCCCCCCGGGGGTCGAGCAGTTCTTC. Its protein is CASSRDRGPPGVEQFF.

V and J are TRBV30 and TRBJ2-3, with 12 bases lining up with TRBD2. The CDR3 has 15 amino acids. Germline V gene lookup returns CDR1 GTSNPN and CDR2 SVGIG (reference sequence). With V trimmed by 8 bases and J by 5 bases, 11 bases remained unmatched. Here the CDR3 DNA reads TGTGCCGGTGGGGGACTAGCGGGCCGGAGAGATACGCAGTATTTT. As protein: CAGGGLAGRRDTQYF.

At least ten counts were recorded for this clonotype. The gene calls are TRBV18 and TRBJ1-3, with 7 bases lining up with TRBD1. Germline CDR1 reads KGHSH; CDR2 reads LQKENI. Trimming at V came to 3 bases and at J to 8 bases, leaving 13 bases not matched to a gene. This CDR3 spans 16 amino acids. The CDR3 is CASSPAVGQFGDTIYF. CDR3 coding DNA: TGTGCCAGCTCACCTGCGGTGGGACAGTTCGGGGACACCATATATTTT.

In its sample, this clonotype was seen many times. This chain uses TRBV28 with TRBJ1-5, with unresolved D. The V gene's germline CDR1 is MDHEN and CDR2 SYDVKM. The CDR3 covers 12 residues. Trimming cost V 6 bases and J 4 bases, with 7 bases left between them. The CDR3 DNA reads TGTGCCAGCAGAATCGAGAATCAGCCCCAGCATTTT. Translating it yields CASRIENQPQHF.

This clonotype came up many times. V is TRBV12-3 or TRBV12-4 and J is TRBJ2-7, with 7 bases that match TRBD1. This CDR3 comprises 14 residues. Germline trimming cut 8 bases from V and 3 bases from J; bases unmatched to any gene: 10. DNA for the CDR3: TGTGCCAGCGGAAAGACAGGGTGGGTCTACGAGCAGTACTTC. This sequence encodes CASGKTGWVYEQYF.

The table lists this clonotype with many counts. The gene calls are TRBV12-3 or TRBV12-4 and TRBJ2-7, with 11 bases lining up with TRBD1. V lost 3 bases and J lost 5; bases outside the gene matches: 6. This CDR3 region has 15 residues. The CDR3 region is CASSLSGTGGHEQYF. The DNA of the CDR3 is TGTGCCAGCAGTTTGTCCGGGACAGGGGGACACGAGCAGTACTTC.

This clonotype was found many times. DNA for the CDR3: TGTGCCACCAGCAGAGATAAGAACTCTGGAAACACCATATATTTT. This codes for CATSRDKNSGNTIYF. The J gene is TRBJ1-3, the V gene TRBV15; D not resolved. Trimming pared 0 bases from V and 0 bases from J, leaving 6 bases between. Germline V gives CDR1 LNHNV, CDR2 YYDKDF (reference sequence). The CDR3 loop spans 15 amino acids.

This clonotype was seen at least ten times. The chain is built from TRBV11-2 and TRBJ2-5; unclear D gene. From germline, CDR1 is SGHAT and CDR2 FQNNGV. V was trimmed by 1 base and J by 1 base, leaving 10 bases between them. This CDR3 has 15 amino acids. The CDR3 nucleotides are TGTGCCAGCAGCTTAGTTGCCAGCCTCCAAGAGACCCAGTACTTC. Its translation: CASSLVASLQETQYF.

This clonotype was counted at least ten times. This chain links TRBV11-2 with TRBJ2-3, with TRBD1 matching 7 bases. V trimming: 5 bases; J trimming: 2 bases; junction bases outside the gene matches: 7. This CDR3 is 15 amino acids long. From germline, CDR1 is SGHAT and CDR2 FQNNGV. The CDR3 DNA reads TGTGCCAGCAGCCTCGGACAGGTTTCCACAGATACGCAGTATTTT. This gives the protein CASSLGQVSTDTQYF.

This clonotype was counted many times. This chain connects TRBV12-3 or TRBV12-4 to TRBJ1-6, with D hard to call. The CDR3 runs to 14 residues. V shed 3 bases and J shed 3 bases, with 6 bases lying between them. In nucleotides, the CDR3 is TGTGCCAGCAGTTTCCAGTTCTATAATTCACCCCTCCACTTT. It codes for CASSFQFYNSPLHF.

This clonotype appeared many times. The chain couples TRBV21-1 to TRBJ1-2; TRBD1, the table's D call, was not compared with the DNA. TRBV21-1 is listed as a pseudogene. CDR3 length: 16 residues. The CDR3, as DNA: TGTGCCAGCAGCAAACTTTCAACAGGGTTGTTGTATGGCTACACCTTC. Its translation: CASSKLSTGLLYGYTF.